This T cell receptor (beta chain) was sequenced during a study of follicular helper T cells after annual influenza vaccination. Study-level background: Some donors were sampled over the 2013-2014, 2014-2015 and 2015-2016 vaccinations. Study-wide results and limits: Recurrent ICOS+CD38+ cTfh clonotypes included tetramer and AIM influenza-specific ones. Just roughly 10-21% of cells analyzed had recovered productive TCRB sequences.

J gave up 7 bases and V 2 bases, and 8 bases lay outside the gene matches. CDR3 size: 16 residues. Germline CDR1 and CDR2: LNHNV and YYDKDF (reference sequence). TCRdb keeps only in-frame clones here, not all; method: immunoSEQ multiplex PCR. The sample shows some 15,000 clones, 70% to 90% of them seen only once. Of note for this clone: Its matching antigen is unknown.

Time point: 2014-2015 season, pre-vaccination. No donor had influenza vaccine in the prior 6 months; all lived in the community. The origin of this receptor is an adult who received the influenza vaccine. Material: CXCR5- memory CD4+ T cells sorted from blood, obtained on the day of influenza vaccination. The V call is TRBV15, the J call TRBJ1-6; 7 positions match TRBD1. This chain's CDR3 is CATSRTNPGQNSPLHF. The CDR3 coding sequence is TGTGCCACCAGCAGAACGAATCCGGGACAGAATTCACCCCTCCACTTT.